Following are 15 T cell receptor beta chains from one sample sequenced in a study of blood T cell repertoires in COVID-19. Using immunoSEQ multiplex PCR, the repertoire was profiled, and TCRdb retains in-frame clones only, with some absent. This sample has 270,000 or so clones, with around 93% found just once. The sample taken for sequencing was PBMCs or T cells enriched from blood (not recorded which). These TCRs come from a man in his forties who had been exposed to COVID-19.

The chain recombines TRBV6-5 with TRBJ2-2; 10 bases match TRBD2. The germline V gene encodes CDR1 MNHEY and CDR2 SVGAGI. V dropped 2 bases and J dropped 6; count of bases not matched to a gene: 3. The CDR3 has 15 amino acids. CDR3 nucleotide sequence: TGTGCCAGCAGTTACCAGAGCGGGAGGGCCGGGGAGCTGTTTTTT. It encodes CASSYQSGRAGELFF.

This rearrangement joins TRBV19 to TRBJ1-1; D uncertain. Germline lookup yields CDR1 LNHDA and CDR2 SQIVND (reference sequence). V was pared by 3 bases and J by 7 bases, with 9 bases between. This CDR3 comprises 12 residues. The CDR3 is CASSIGAIEAFF. CDR3 bases: TGTGCCAGTAGTATCGGAGCGATTGAAGCTTTCTTT.

The genes are TRBV5-1 and TRBJ2-7, with 9 bases aligning to TRBD1. The CDR3 runs to 17 residues. Germline loops: CDR1 SGHRS, CDR2 YFSETQ. V shed 3 bases, J shed 2 bases, and the junction held 12 bases outside the gene matches. Written as DNA, the CDR3 is TGCGCCAGCAGCTCTAGAACCGGGACAGGGAGGACCTACGAGCAGTACTTC. Amino acid sequence: CASSSRTGTGRTYEQYF.

The J gene is TRBJ1-1, the V gene TRBV19, with TRBD1 identical over 8 bases. The CDR3 loop spans 15 amino acids. Germline V CDR1 and CDR2: LNHDA, SQIVND (reference sequence). The V gene end was trimmed by 5 bases and the J gene end by 4 bases; junction bases not matched to a gene: 9. This CDR3 is CASSAKDRGITEAFF. DNA for the CDR3: TGTGCCAGTAGTGCAAAAGACAGGGGAATCACTGAAGCTTTCTTT.

The chain has TRBV7-2 and TRBJ1-5, with D tentatively TRBD1 (5 bases). The V gene's germline CDR1 is SGHTA and CDR2 FQGNSA. Trimming pared 1 base from V and 6 bases from J, leaving 16 bases between. The CDR3 spans 16 residues. CDR3 residues: CASSLGGRAYTQPQHF. The CDR3 region has the DNA TGTGCCAGCAGCTTAGGGGGCAGGGCATACACTCAGCCCCAGCATTTT.

This chain connects TRBV18 to TRBJ2-7; maybe TRBD2 (5 bases). Trimming took 0 bases from V and 5 from J, leaving 11 bases between them. CDR3 size: 14 residues. Germline CDR1 and CDR2: KGHSH and LQKENI. The CDR3 DNA is TGTGCCAGCTCACCACCTGAATACGGGAACGAGCAGTACTTC. Protein product: CASSPPEYGNEQYF.

Turning to this clone: Other nucleotide sequences in the sample specify the same CDR3. The chain has TRBV19 and TRBJ1-1; 8 positions agree with TRBD1. Germline V gene sequence: CDR1 LNHDA, CDR2 SQIVND (reference sequence). V was pared by 5 bases and J by 1 base, with 6 bases of the junction left unmatched. There are 15 residues in the CDR3. The DNA for the CDR3 is TGTGCCAGTAGTTCGATAGGACAGGGGAACACTGAAGCTTTCTTT. Its protein is CASSSIGQGNTEAFF.

The rearrangement joins TRBV7-6 to TRBJ2-7, with TRBD2 matching 11 bases. Trimming at V came to 4 bases and at J to 0 bases, leaving 8 bases not matched to a gene. CDR1 is SGHVS, CDR2 FNYEAQ, per germline. The CDR3 runs 17 residues. The CDR3 spells CASSSGTSGRSSYEQYF. The CDR3 DNA reads as TGTGCCAGCAGCTCGGGGACTAGCGGACGAAGCTCCTACGAGCAGTACTTC.

DNA of the CDR3: TGTGCCAGTAGACCTGCCCGGGGTCATCAGCCCCAGCATTTT. Translation gives CASRPARGHQPQHF. The rearrangement joins TRBV19 to TRBJ1-5; no reliable D call. V lost 6 bases to trimming and J lost 5 bases, with 14 bases between them. The CDR3 contains 14 residues. The germline V gene has CDR1 LNHDA and CDR2 SQIVND (reference sequence).

This CDR3 is CASSPRQRNSPLHF. CDR3 nucleotides: TGTGCCAGCAGCCCAAGACAGAGAAATTCACCCCTCCACTTT. The rearrangement joins TRBV11-2 to TRBJ1-6; the D gene is possibly TRBD1 (5 bases). V gave up 5 bases and J gave up 7 bases, with 12 bases separating them. The germline V gene encodes CDR1 SGHAT and CDR2 FQNNGV. The CDR3 runs 14 residues.

V usage is TRBV18 and J usage is TRBJ1-2, with a tentative D call TRBD1 (6 bases). CDR3 length equals 16 residues. The germline gives CDR1 KGHSH, CDR2 LQKENI. V lost 1 base and J 3 bases, leaving 15 bases between the germline ends. Here the CDR3 reads CASSPLSRGAHYGYTF. In nucleotides, the CDR3 is TGTGCCAGCTCACCACTAAGCAGGGGAGCGCACTATGGCTACACCTTC.

V usage is TRBV19 and J usage is TRBJ1-3; 10 nucleotides align to TRBD1. Germline-derived CDR1 and CDR2 are LNHDA and SQIVND (reference sequence). The CDR3 spans 15 residues. V was clipped by 8 bases and J by 5 bases; unmatched bases: 9. CDR3 in amino acids: CASELTGGYRNTIYF. DNA for the CDR3: TGTGCCAGTGAACTGACAGGGGGCTATAGAAACACCATATATTTT.

The chain uses TRBV12-3 or TRBV12-4 and TRBJ1-3; the D gene is possibly TRBD1 (6 bases). The CDR3 loop spans 11 amino acids. Trimming pared 6 bases from V and 7 bases from J, leaving 7 bases between. The CDR3 loop is CASSTGNTIYF. The CDR3 nucleotides read TGTGCCAGCAGCACAGGGAACACCATATATTTT.

V gene TRBV5-1 combines with J gene TRBJ2-1, with TRBD2 matching over 8 bases. This CDR3 spans 16 amino acids. The junction had 12 bases not matched to a gene; V was cut back by 1 base and J by 9 bases. The germline gives CDR1 SGHRS, CDR2 YFSETQ. CDR3 sequence: CASSLTSGSGLSEQFF. In DNA, the CDR3 is TGCGCCAGCAGCTTGACAAGCGGGAGTGGGTTGAGTGAGCAGTTCTTC.

V gene TRBV9 combines with J gene TRBJ2-6; D uncertain. V lost 3 bases and J lost 0, with 13 bases in between. This CDR3 spans 17 amino acids. Germline assignment: CDR1 SGDLS and CDR2 YYNGEE. The CDR3 bases are TGTGCCAGCAGCGGAGTGTATCTTTACTCTGGGGCCAACGTCCTGACTTTC. Encoded protein: CASSGVYLYSGANVLTF. The full variable domain, its missing parts supplied by reference TRBV9 and TRBJ2-6, is DSGVTQTPKHLITATGQRVTLRCSPRSGDLSVYWYQQSLDQGLQFLIQYYNGEERAKGNILERFSAQQFPDLHSELNLSSLELGDSALYFCASSGVYLYSGANVLTFGAGSRLTVL.